This is a list of T cell receptor beta chains from one sample in a study of T-cell reconstitution after alpha-beta-depleted transplantation in children. TCRdb independently ran MiXCR on the PCR reads; one entry per CDR3 protein. The sample carries 150,000 to 250,000 distinct CDR3 sequences, 13% to 15% recorded once. Here the sequenced sample was PBMCs from the stem cell graft donor, taken from the stem cell graft. The receptors derive from a human donor who donated a stem cell graft to a child with acute lymphoblastic leukemia. Each CDR3 is given with its conserved first and last residue. The D gene is left open where the match is weak. Expanded clones are given a class, and other clones once, few, many or no size at all.

many	TRBV7-9	NA	TRBJ1-6	TGTGCCAGCAGCTTTGACCTCACCCTCCACTTT	CASSFDLTLHF
few	TRBV4-2	TRBD2	TRBJ2-7	TGTGCCAGCAGCCAAGATCTAGCGGGAGTCTACGAGCAGTACTTC	CASSQDLAGVYEQYF
NA	TRBV5-4	NA	TRBJ2-2	TGTGCCAGCGGAACGGCTGGACCGAACACCGGGGAGCTGTTTTTT	CASGTAGPNTGELFF
NA	TRBV5-6	NA	TRBJ1-2	TGTGCCAGCAGCGATAATCCGGGACGACGTTATGGCTACACCTTC	CASSDNPGRRYGYTF
NA	TRBV5-1	NA	TRBJ1-6	TGCGCCAGCAGTCTACAGGGCCCTAATTCACCCCTCCACTTT	CASSLQGPNSPLHF
NA	TRBV2	TRBD2	TRBJ2-5	TGTACCTGCAGTTTTGGGACTAGCGGGAGACTACAAGAGACCCAGTACTTC	CTCSFGTSGRLQETQYF
many	TRBV12-3/TRBV12-4	NA	TRBJ1-1	TGTGCCAGCAGTTTAGGGATCACTGAAGCTTTCTTT	CASSLGITEAFF
NA	TRBV5-1	NA	TRBJ1-4	TGCGCCAGCAGCTTGAGGATGGGGACGGATGAAAAACTGTTTTTT	CASSLRMGTDEKLFF
many	TRBV5-1	NA	TRBJ2-7	TGCGCCAGCAGCTTGACCACCCCGGGACCCTTTTACGAGCAGTACTTC	CASSLTTPGPFYEQYF
many	TRBV12-3/TRBV12-4	TRBD1	TRBJ2-5	TGTGCCAGCAGTTTAGCGGAAGTCAGGGGGCCTATACAAGAGACCCAGTACTTC	CASSLAEVRGPIQETQYF
many	TRBV11-2	NA	TRBJ2-5	TGTGCCAGCAGTCGTAGCGGAGGAGCAGAGACCCAGTACTTC	CASSRSGGAETQYF
many	TRBV5-1	TRBD1	TRBJ2-1	TGCGCCAGCAGCTCCGGACAGGGGATCAATGAGCAGTTCTTC	CASSSGQGINEQFF
many	TRBV29-1	NA	TRBJ1-2	TGCAGCGCCGACGCTCGCCCTAACTATGGCTACACCTTC	CSADARPNYGYTF
many	TRBV20-1	TRBD2	TRBJ2-1	TGCAGTGCTCCGAGCCAACTAGCGGGAGTAGGATCAGGAAATGAGCAGTTCTTC	CSAPSQLAGVGSGNEQFF
NA	TRBV19	NA	TRBJ2-7	TGTGCCAGTAGTTCATCTATATCGGGGAGCCACGAGCAGTACTTC	CASSSSISGSHEQYF
many	TRBV6-1	TRBD1	TRBJ1-5	TGTGCCACCCAGGGGGAAGGGGCCAGGCAGCCCCAGCATTTT	CATQGEGARQPQHF
many	TRBV10-1	NA	TRBJ1-2	TGCGCCAGCAGTGAAAGCAATAACTATGGCTACACCTTC	CASSESNNYGYTF
many	TRBV12-3/TRBV12-4	NA	TRBJ2-2	TGTGCCAGCAGTCGCCCCCACACCGGGGAGCTGTTTTTT	CASSRPHTGELFF
many	TRBV5-6	NA	TRBJ2-2	TGTGCCAGCAGCTTGGCTAGCGCCGGGGAGCTGTTTTTT	CASSLASAGELFF
many	TRBV20-1	NA	TRBJ1-1	TGCAGTGCTGAACCATCGGCGGTGAACACTGAAGCTTTCTTT	CSAEPSAVNTEAFF
NA	TRBV12-3/TRBV12-4	TRBD2	TRBJ2-7	TGTGCCAGCAGTTTTAGCGGGGCCTACGAGCAGTACTTC	CASSFSGAYEQYF
NA	TRBV12-3/TRBV12-4	TRBD2	TRBJ2-1	TGTGCCAGCAGTTTAGTAGCGGGAGCCAGTAATGAGCAGTTCTTC	CASSLVAGASNEQFF
NA	TRBV20-1	NA	TRBJ2-5	TGCAGTGCTAGAGCTCCGGCCTTGGGAGAGACCCAGTACTTC	CSARAPALGETQYF
many	TRBV7-8	NA	TRBJ2-3	TGTGCCAGCAGCCCCCGGGACACACTCAGGGGCCCAGATACGCAGTATTTT	CASSPRDTLRGPDTQYF
many	TRBV29-1	NA	TRBJ2-7	TGCAGCGTTGAACTAGGCGGATACGAGCAGTACTTC	CSVELGGYEQYF
NA	TRBV27	TRBD1	TRBJ2-7	TGTGCCAGCTCCCTCGATTCCGGGACAGGGTACGAGCAGTACTTC	CASSLDSGTGYEQYF
many	TRBV11-2	NA	TRBJ2-6	TGTGCCAGCAGCGCCCACGTAGGGGGGGCCAACGTCCTGACTTTC	CASSAHVGGANVLTF
few	TRBV4-2	TRBD1	TRBJ2-2	TGTGCCAGCAGCCCACGGACAGGAGCGAACACCGGGGAGCTGTTTTTT	CASSPRTGANTGELFF
many	TRBV5-1	NA	TRBJ1-1	TGCGCCAGCTTTATACAGGGATACACTGAAGCTTTCTTT	CASFIQGYTEAFF
many	TRBV10-3	NA	TRBJ2-3	TGTGCCATCAGTAGGGGTGGGGGGGCCAAGGATACGCAGTATTTT	CAISRGGGAKDTQYF
many	TRBV21-1	NA	TRBJ2-7	TGTGCCAGCAGCCATAGGGGCGCCTACGAGCAGTACTTC	CASSHRGAYEQYF
many	TRBV29-1	TRBD1	TRBJ2-7	TGCAGCGTTGAATTCCTTTTCGTCGGACAGGGAGATTACGAGCAGTACTTC	CSVEFLFVGQGDYEQYF
NA	TRBV29-1	TRBD2	TRBJ2-3	TGCAGCGCAATACTAGCGGGAGAGGTAGATACGCAGTATTTT	CSAILAGEVDTQYF
many	TRBV4-2	TRBD1	TRBJ2-2	TGTGCCAGCAGCCAAGATAGTGGACAGGGGATGGGCGGGGAGCTGTTTTTT	CASSQDSGQGMGGELFF
NA	TRBV20-1	NA	TRBJ2-7	TGCAGTGCTAGAGATGACAGAGAGCAGTACTTC	CSARDDREQYF
many	TRBV4-1	TRBD1	TRBJ2-7	TGCGCCAGCAGCCCGACCGGGACAGGGAAGGTCGAGCAGTACTTC	CASSPTGTGKVEQYF
many	TRBV20-1	TRBD2	TRBJ2-3	TGCAGTGCTAGGTCACTAGCGGGGTTACTTGTTACGCAGTATTTT	CSARSLAGLLVTQYF
many	TRBV6-1	NA	TRBJ1-1	TGTGCCAGCCTCCGCGGCAGGAGCACTGAAGCTTTCTTT	CASLRGRSTEAFF
many	TRBV3-1	TRBD2	TRBJ2-3	TGTGCCAGCAGCGCCCTAAGCGGGAGGGGTGGCACAGATACGCAGTATTTT	CASSALSGRGGTDTQYF
many	TRBV6-4	TRBD1	TRBJ1-1	TGTGCCAGCAGTGAAGGGACAGAGTCTGAAGCTTTCTTT	CASSEGTESEAFF
NA	TRBV6-2/TRBV6-3	TRBD2	TRBJ2-7	TGTGCCAGCAGTTACTCGAACCCCGGGGGGACCTACGAGCAGTACTTC	CASSYSNPGGTYEQYF
NA	TRBV19	NA	TRBJ1-5	TGTGCCAGTAGTATCGTCGGGCGGTCTAAGAATCAGCCCCAGCATTTT	CASSIVGRSKNQPQHF
many	TRBV20-1	NA	TRBJ2-6	TGCAGTGCTAGACCCTTTCCTGGGGCCAACGTCCTGACTTTC	CSARPFPGANVLTF